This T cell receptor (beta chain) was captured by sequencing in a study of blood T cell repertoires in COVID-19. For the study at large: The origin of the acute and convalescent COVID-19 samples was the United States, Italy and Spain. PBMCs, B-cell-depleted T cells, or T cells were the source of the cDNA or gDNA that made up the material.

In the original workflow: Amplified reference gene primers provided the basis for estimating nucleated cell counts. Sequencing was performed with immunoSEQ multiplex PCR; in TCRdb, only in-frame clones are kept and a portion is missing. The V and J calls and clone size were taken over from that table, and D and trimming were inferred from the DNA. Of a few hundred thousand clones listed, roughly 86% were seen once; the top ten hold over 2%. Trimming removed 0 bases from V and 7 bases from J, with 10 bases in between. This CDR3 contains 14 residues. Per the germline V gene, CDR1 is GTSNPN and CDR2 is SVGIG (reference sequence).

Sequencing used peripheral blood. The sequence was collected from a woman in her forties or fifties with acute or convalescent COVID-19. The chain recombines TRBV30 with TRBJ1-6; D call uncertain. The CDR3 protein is CAWSVASTNSPLHF. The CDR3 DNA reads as TGTGCCTGGAGTGTGGCTAGCACAAATTCACCCCTCCACTTT.